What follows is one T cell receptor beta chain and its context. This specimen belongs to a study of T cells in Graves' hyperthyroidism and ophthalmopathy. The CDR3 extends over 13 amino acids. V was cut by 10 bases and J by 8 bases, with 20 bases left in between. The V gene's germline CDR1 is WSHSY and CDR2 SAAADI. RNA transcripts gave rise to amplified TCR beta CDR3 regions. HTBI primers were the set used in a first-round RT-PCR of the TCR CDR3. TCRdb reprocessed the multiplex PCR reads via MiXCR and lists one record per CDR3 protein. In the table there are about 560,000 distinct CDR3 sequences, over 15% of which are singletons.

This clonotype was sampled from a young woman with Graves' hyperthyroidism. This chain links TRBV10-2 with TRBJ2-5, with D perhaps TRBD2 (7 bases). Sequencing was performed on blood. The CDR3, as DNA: TGCGCCACCGCGGGGGCGGGACTTGACACCCAGTACTTC. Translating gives CATAGAGLDTQYF.